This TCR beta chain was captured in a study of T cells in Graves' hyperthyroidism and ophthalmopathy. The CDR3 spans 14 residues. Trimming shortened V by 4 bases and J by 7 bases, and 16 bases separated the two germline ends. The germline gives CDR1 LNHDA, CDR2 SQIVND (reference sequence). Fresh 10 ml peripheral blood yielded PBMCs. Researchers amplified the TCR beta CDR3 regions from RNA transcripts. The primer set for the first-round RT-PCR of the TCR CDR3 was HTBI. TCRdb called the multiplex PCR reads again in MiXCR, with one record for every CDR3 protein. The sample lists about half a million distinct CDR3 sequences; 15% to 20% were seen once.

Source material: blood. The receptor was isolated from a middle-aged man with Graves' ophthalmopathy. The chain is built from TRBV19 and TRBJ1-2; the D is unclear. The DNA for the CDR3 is TGTGCCAGTAGTACCCAAAGGGCCGGTTTTGGCTACACCTTC. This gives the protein CASSTQRAGFGYTF.